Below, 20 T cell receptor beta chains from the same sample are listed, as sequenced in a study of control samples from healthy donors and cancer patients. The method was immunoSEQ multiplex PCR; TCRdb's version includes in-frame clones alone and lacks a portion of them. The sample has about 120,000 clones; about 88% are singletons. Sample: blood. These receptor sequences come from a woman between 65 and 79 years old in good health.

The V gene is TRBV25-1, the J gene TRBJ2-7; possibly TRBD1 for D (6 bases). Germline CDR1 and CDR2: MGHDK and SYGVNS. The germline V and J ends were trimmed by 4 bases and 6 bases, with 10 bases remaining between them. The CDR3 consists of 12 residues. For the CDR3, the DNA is TGTGCCAGCAGTGGGACAGCCAGCGAGCAGTACTTC. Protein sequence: CASSGTASEQYF.

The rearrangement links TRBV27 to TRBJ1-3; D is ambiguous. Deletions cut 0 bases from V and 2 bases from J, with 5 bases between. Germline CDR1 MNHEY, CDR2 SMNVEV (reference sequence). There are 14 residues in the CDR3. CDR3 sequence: CASSLSGPGNTIYF. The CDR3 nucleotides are TGTGCCAGCAGTTTATCGGGCCCTGGAAACACCATATATTTT.

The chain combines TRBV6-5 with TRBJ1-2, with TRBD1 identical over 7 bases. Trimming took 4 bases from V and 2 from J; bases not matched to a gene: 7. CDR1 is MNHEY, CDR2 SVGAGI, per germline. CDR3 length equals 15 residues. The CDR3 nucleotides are TGTGCCAGCAGTTCACAACAGGGGTGGAACTATGGCTACACCTTC. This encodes CASSSQQGWNYGYTF.

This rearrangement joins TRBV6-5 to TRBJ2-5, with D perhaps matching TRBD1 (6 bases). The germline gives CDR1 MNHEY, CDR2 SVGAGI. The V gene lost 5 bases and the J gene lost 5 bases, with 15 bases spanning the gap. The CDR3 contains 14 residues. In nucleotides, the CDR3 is TGTGCCAGCAGTCAACAGGGATGGGGTGAGACCCAGTACTTC. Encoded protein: CASSQQGWGETQYF.

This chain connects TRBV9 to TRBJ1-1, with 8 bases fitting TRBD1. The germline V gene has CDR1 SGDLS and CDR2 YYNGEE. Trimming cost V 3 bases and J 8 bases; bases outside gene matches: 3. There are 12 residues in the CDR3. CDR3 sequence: CASSGTGPEAFF. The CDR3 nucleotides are TGTGCCAGCAGCGGGACAGGGCCAGAAGCTTTCTTT.

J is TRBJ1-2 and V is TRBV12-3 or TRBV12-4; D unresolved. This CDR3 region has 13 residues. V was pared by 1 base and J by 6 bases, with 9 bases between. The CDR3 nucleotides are TGTGCCAGCAGTTTAGTGGCGACACATGGCTACACCTTC. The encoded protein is CASSLVATHGYTF.

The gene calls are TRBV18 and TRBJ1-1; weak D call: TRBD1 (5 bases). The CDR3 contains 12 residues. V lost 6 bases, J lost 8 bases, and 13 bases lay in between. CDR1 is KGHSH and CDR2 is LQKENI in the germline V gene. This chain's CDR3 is CASSLQTEEAFF. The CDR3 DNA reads TGTGCCAGCTCCCTTCAGACAGAAGAAGCTTTCTTT.

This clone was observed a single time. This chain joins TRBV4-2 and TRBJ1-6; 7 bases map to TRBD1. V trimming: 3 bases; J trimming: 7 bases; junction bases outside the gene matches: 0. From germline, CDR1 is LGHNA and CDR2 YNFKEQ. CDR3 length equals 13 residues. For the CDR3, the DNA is TGTGCCAGCAGCCAGGGACAGAATTCACCCCTCCACTTT. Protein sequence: CASSQGQNSPLHF.

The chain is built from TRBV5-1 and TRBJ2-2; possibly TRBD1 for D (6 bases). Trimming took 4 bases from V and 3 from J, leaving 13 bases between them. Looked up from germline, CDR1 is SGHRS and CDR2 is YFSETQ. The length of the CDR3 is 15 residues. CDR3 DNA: TGCGCCAGCAGCCTGGGGGCGGGCGACACCGGGGAGCTGTTTTTT. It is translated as CASSLGAGDTGELFF.

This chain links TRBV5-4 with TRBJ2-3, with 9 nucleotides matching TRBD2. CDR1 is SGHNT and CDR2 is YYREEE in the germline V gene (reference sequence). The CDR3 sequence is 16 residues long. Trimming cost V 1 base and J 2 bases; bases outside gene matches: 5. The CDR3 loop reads CASSLKLAGATDTQYF. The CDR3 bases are TGTGCCAGCAGCTTGAAACTAGCGGGCGCCACAGATACGCAGTATTTT.

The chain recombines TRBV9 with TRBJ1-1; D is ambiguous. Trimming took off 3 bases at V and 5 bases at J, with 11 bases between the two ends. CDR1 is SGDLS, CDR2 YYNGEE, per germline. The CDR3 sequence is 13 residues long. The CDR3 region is CASSAPGVTEAFF. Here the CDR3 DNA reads TGTGCCAGCAGCGCGCCCGGGGTGACTGAAGCTTTCTTT.

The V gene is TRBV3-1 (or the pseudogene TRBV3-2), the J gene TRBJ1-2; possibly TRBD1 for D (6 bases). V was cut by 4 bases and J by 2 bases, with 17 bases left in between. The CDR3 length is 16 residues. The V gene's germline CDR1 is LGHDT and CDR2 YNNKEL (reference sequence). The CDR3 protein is CASSRGAGASNYGYTF. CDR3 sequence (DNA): TGTGCCAGCAGCCGAGGGGCGGGGGCCTCAAACTATGGCTACACCTTC.

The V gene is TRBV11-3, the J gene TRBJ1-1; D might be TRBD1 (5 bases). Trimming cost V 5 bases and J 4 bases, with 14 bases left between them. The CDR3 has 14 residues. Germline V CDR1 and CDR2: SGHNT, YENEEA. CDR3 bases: TGTGCCAGCAGCCGAGACAGATCGGGCACTGAAGCTTTCTTT. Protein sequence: CASSRDRSGTEAFF.

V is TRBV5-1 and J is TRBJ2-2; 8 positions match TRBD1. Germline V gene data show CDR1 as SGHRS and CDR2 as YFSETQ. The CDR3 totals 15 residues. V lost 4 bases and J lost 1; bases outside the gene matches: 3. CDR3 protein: CASSAGQVNTGELFF. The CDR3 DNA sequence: TGCGCCAGCAGCGCGGGACAGGTGAACACCGGGGAGCTGTTTTTT.

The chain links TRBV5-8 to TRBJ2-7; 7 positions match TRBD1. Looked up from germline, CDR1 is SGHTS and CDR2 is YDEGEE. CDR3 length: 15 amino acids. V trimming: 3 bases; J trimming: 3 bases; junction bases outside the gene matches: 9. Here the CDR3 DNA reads TGTGCCAGCAGCTACGAAGGGGGCGCGGACTACGAGCAGTACTTC. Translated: CASSYEGGADYEQYF. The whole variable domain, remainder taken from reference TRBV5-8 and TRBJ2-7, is EAGVTQSPTHLIKTRGQQATLRCSPISGHTSVYWYQQALGLGLQFLLWYDEGEERNRGNFPPRFSGRQFPNYSSELNVNALELEDSALYLCASSYEGGADYEQYFGPGTRLTVT.

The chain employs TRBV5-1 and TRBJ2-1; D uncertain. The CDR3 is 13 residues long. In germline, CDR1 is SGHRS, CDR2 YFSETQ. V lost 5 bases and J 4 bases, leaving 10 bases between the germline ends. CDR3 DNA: TGCGCCAGCAGGTCGGACGAGTACAATGAGCAGTTCTTC. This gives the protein CASRSDEYNEQFF.

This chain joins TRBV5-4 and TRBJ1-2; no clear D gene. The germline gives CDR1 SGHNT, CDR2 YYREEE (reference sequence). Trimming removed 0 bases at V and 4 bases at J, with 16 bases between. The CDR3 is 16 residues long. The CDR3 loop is CASSLAGNTLGYGYTF. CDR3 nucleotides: TGTGCCAGCAGCTTGGCTGGAAATACTCTGGGCTATGGCTACACCTTC.

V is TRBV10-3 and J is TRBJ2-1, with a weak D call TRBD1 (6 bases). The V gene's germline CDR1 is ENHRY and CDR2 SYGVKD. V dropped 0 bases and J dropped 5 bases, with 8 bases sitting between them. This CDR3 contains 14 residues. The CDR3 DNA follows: TGTGCCATCAGTGAGTCGGGGGCGGACAATGAGCAGTTCTTC. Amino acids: CAISESGADNEQFF.

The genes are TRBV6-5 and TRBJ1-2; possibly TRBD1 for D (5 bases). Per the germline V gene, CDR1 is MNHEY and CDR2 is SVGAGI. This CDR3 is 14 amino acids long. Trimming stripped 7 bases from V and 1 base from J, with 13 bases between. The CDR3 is CASTERQNNYGYTF. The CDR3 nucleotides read TGTGCCAGCACCGAACGACAGAATAACTATGGCTACACCTTC.

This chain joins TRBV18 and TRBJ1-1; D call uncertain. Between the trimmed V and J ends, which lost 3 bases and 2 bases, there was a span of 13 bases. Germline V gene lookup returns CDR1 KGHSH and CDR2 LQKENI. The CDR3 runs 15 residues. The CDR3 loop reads CASSPPSVPNTEAFF. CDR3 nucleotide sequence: TGTGCCAGCTCACCTCCTTCGGTTCCCAACACTGAAGCTTTCTTT.